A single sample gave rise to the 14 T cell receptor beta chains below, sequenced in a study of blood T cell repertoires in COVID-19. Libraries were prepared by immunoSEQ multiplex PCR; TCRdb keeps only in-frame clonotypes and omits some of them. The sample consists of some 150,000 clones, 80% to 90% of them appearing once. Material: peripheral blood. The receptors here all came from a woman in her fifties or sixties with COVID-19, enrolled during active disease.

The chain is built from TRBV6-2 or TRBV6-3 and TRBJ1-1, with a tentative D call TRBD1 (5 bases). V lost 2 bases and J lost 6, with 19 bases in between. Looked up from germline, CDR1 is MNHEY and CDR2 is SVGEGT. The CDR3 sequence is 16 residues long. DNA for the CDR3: TGTGCCAGCAGTTACGGGAGGGGCCGCGGGTTCGCTGAAGCTTTCTTT. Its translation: CASSYGRGRGFAEAFF.

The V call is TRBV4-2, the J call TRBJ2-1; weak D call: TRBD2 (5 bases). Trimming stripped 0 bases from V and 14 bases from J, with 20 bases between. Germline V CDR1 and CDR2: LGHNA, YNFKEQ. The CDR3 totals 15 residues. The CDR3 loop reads CASSQEGTSESLEFF. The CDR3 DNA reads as TGTGCCAGCAGCCAAGAGGGTACTAGTGAATCGTTAGAGTTCTTC.

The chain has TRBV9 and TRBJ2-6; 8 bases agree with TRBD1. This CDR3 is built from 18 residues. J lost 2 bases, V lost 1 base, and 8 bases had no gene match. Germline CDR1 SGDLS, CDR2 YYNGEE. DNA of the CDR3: TGTGCCAGCAGCGTAAACCAGGGGGCCCTTCCTGGGGCCAACGTCCTGACTTTC. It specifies CASSVNQGALPGANVLTF.

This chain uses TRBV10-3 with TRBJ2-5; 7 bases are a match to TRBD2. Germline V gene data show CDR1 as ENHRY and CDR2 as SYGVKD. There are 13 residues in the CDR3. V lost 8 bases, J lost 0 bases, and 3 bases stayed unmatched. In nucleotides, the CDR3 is TGTGCCATCCGAGCGGGGTACCAAGAGACCCAGTACTTC. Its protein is CAIRAGYQETQYF.

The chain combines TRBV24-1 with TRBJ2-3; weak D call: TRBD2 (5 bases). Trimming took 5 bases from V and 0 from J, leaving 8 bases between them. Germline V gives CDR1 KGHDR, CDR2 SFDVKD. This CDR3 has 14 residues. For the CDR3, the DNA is TGTGCCACCAGTGCGCGGACTAGCACAGATACGCAGTATTTT. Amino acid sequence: CATSARTSTDTQYF.

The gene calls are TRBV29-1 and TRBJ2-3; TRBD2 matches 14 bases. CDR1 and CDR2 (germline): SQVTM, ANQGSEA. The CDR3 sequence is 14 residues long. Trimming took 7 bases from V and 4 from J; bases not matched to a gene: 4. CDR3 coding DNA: TGCAGCGCCGAGGGACTAGCGGGAGCAGATACGCAGTATTTT. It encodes CSAEGLAGADTQYF.

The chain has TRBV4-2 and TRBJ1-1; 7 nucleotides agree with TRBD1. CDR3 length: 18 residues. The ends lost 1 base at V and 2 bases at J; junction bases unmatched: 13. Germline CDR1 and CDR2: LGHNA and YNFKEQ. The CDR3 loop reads CASSQVVTGNTINTEAFF. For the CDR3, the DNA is TGTGCCAGCAGCCAAGTGGTGACAGGGAATACTATTAACACTGAAGCTTTCTTT.

The CDR3 nucleotides are TGTGCCAGCAGTGATTGGACAGGGGCCCTACGGAATGAGCAGTTCTTC. It encodes CASSDWTGALRNEQFF. The chain employs TRBV6-4 and TRBJ2-1, with 9 bases fitting TRBD1. CDR1 and CDR2 (germline): MRHNA, SNTAGT. The CDR3 runs to 16 residues. The V segment lost 3 bases and the J segment 7 bases; nucleotides outside the gene matches: 10.

In nucleotides, the CDR3 is TGTGCCAGCAGTTTATTGGGGGACCTTAGGAGGGGATATAATTCACCCCTCCACTTT. It codes for CASSLLGDLRRGYNSPLHF. The J gene is TRBJ1-6, the V gene TRBV28; a weak D match, TRBD1 (5 bases). The CDR3 length is 19 residues. Germline values: CDR1 MDHEN, CDR2 SYDVKM. The germline V and J ends were trimmed by 1 base and 4 bases, with 20 bases remaining between them. Based on the CDR3 plus reference TRBV28 and TRBJ1-6, the full variable domain is DVKVTQSSRYLVKRTGEKVFLECVQDMDHENMFWYRQDPGLGLRLIYFSYDVKMKEKGDIPEGYSVSREKKERFSLILESASTNQTSMYLCASSLLGDLRRGYNSPLHFGNGTRLTVT.

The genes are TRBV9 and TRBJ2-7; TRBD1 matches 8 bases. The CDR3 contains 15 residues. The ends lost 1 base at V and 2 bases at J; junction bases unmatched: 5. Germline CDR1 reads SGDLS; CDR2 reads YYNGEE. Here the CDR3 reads CASSVTDRAPYEQYF. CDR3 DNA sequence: TGTGCCAGCAGCGTAACGGACAGGGCGCCCTACGAGCAGTACTTC. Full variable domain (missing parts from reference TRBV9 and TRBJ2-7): DSGVTQTPKHLITATGQRVTLRCSPRSGDLSVYWYQQSLDQGLQFLIQYYNGEERAKGNILERFSAQQFPDLHSELNLSSLELGDSALYFCASSVTDRAPYEQYFGPGTRLTVT.

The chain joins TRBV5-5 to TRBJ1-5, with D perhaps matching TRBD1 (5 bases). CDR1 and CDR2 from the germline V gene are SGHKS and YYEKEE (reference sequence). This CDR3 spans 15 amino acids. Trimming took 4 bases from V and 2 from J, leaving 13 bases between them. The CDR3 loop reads CASSLRGDGNQPQHF. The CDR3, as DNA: TGTGCCAGCAGCCTTCGGGGGGATGGCAATCAGCCCCAGCATTTT. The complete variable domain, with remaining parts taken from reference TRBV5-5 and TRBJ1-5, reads DAGVTQSPTHLIKTRGQQVTLRCSPISGHKSVSWYQQVLGQGPQFIFQYYEKEERGRGNFPDRFSARQFPNYSSELNVNALLLGDSALYLCASSLRGDGNQPQHFGDGTRLSIL.

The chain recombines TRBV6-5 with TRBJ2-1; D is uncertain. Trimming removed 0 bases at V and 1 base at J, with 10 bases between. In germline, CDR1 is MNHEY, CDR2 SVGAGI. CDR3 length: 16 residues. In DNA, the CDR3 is TGTGCCAGCAGTTACTCGAGGCGGCCTTCCTACAATGAGCAGTTCTTC. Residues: CASSYSRRPSYNEQFF.

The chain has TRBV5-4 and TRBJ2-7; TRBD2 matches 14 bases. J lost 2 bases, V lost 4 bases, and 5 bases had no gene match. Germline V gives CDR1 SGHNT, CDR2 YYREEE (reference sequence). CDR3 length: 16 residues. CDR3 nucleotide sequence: TGTGCCAGCAGCGCGGGACTAGCGGGAGCTACCTACGAGCAGTACTTC. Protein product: CASSAGLAGATYEQYF.

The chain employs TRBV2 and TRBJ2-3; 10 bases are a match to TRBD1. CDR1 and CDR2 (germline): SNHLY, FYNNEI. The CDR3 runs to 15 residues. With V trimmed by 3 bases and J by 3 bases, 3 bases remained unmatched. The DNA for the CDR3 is TGTGCCAGCAGTGACAGACAGGGGGCAACAGATACGCAGTATTTT. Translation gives CASSDRQGATDTQYF.